This record covers a single TCR beta chain. Its antigen is as yet unknown. Sequencing used immunoSEQ multiplex PCR; TCRdb keeps in-frame clones, though not all of them. The sample holds 55,000 to 75,000 clones, more than 65% seen once. The sample is drawn from a study of OX40 agonist ivuxolimab in advanced cancers. Turning to the study itself: Patients' therapy was ivuxolimab, an antibody that acts as an agonist of OX40 (CD134). Enrolled patients in dose escalation had cancers that were hepatocellular carcinoma, melanoma, renal cell or head and neck cancer. Across the patients, intravenous ivuxolimab was delivered every 2 weeks at 0.01 to 10 mg/kg.

This CDR3 is built from 15 residues. The germline V and J ends were trimmed by 5 bases and 2 bases, with 15 bases remaining between them. The germline V gene has CDR1 MNHEY and CDR2 SVGAGI. Study conclusions and caveats: Averaging showed that CD8+ T cells had more expanded clones than CD4+ did.

The rearrangement joins TRBV6-5 to TRBJ2-5; D uncertain. Specimen: CD4+ or CD8+ T cells sorted from blood, collected in a trial of the OX40 agonist ivuxolimab. The sequence derives from an adult with an advanced solid tumor such as melanoma, head and neck, liver or kidney cancer. The CDR3 nucleotides are TGTGCCAGCAGTAGCCAAGGTATTCCTCAAGAGACCCAGTACTTC. Protein sequence: CASSSQGIPQETQYF.